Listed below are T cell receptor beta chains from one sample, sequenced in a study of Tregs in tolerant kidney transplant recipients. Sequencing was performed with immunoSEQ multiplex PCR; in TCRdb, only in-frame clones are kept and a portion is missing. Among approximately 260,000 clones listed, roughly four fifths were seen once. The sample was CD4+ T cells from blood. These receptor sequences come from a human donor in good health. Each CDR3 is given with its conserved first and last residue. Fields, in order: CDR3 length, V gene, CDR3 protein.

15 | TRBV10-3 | CAISEADRGRNEQYF
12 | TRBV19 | CASGQGNTEAFF
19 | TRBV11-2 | CASRTLLAGGPPSYNEQFF
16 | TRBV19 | CASTTMTGGSADTQYF
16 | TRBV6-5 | CASSYSHPTEGNEQFF
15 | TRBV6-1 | CASSEAQSAIYEQYF
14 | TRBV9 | CASSLTGANEKLFF
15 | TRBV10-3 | CAISPGTAYNSPLHF
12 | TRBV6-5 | CASSRQINEQFF
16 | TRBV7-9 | CASSFSGSELYYGYTF
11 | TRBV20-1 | CSAIPNTEAFF
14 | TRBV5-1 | CASRPGPWEDTQYF
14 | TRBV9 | CASSVDLYNSPLHF
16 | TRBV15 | CATSSGTVATNEKLFF
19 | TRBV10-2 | CASSGRRTSGIRSYNEQFF
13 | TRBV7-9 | CASSQHGGDTQYF
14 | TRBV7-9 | CASSFTGVWTEAFF
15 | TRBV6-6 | CASSWNRGRSHGYTF
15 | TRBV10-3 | CAISGTSGRINEQFF
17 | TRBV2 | CASSESEWGHSYNEQFF
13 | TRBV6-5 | CASSRTGVDEQYF
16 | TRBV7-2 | CASSGRSGTSYNEQFF
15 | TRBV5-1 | CASSPGTGDGQPQHF
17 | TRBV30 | CAWSVHRGGVINSPLHF
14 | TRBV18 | CASSPMGSGYEQYF
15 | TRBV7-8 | CASSLSHTRWETQYF
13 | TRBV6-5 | CASSTGDITEAFF